This T cell receptor (beta chain) stems from a study of patients and donors after allogeneic stem cell transplantation. TCRdb itself ran the RT-PCR reads through MiXCR, one entry per CDR3 protein. The sample records roughly 200,000 distinct CDR3 sequences, 38% being singletons. The CDR3 sequence is 12 residues long. Germline CDR1 is MNHNS and CDR2 is SASEGT. V was cut by 7 bases and J by 5 bases, with 11 bases left in between. Sequenced input: blood, either unsorted or a sorted T cell fraction (not recorded which). The receptor's source is a human donor who was either an allogeneic HSCT recipient or a stem cell or donor lymphocyte infusion donor (not recorded which). It is not recorded whose cells these are; they may come from a transplant donor. The chain employs TRBV6-1 and TRBJ1-2; D gene unclear. In DNA, the CDR3 is TGTGCCAGCACCGAAACACGGTATGGCTACACCTTC. It specifies CASTETRYGYTF.